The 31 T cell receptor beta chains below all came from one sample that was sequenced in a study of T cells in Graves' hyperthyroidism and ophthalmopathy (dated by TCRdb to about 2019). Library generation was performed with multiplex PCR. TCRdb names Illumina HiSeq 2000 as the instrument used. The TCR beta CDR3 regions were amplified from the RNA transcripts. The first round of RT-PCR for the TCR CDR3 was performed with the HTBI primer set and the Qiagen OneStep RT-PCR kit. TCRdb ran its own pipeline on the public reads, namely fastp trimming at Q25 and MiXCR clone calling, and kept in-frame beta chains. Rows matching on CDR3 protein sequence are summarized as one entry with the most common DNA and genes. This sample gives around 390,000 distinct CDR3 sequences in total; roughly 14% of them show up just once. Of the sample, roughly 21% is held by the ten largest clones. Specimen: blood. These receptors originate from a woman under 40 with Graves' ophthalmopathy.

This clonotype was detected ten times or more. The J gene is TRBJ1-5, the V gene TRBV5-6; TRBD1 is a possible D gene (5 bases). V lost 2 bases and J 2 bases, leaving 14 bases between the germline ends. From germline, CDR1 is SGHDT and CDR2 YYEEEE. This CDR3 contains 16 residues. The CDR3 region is CASSLSWTNRNQPQHF. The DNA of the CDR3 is TGTGCCAGCAGCTTATCGTGGACAAATCGCAATCAGCCCCAGCATTTT.

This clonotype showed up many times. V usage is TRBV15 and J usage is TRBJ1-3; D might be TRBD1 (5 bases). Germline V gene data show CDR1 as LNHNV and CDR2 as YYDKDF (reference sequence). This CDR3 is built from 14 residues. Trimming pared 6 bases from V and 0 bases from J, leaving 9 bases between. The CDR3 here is CATRGPSSGNTIYF. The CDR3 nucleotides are TGTGCCACCAGGGGACCGAGCTCTGGAAACACCATATATTTT.

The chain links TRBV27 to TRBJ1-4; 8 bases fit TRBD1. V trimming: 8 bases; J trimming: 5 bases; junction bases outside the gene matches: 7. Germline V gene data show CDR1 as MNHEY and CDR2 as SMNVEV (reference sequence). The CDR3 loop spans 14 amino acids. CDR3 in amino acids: CASSGTGVNEKLFF. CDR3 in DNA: TGTGCCAGCTCCGGGACAGGTGTCAATGAAAAACTGTTTTTT.

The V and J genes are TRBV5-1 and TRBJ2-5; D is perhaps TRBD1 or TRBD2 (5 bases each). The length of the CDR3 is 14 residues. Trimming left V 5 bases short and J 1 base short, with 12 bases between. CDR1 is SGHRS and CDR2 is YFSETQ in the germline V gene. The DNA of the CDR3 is TGCGCCAGCAGATTAGGTGGGGGCCAAGAGACCCAGTACTTC. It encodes CASRLGGGQETQYF.

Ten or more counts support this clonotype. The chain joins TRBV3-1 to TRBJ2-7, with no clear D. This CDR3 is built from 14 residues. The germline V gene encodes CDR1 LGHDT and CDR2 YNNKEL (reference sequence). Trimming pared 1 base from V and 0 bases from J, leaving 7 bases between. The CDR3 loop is CASSQVRASYEQYF. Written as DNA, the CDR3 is TGTGCCAGCAGCCAAGTTCGGGCCTCCTACGAGCAGTACTTC.

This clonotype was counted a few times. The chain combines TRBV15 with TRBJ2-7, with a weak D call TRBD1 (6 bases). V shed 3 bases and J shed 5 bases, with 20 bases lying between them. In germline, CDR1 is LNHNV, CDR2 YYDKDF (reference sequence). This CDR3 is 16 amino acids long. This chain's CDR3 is CATSSPTGYLKHEQYF. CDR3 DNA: TGTGCCACCAGCAGCCCGACAGGTTACCTTAAACACGAGCAGTACTTC.

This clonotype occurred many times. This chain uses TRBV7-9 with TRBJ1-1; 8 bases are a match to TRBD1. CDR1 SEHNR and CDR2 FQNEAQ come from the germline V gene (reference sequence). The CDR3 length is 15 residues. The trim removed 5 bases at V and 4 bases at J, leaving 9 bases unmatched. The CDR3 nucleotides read TGTGCCAGCAGCGGCAGGGGGCCTAGTATCACTGAAGCTTTCTTT. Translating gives CASSGRGPSITEAFF.

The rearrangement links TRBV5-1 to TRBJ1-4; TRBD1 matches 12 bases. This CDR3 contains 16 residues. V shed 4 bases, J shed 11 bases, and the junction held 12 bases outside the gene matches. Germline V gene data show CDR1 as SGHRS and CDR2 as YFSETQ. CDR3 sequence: CASSGTGGPAFRKLFF. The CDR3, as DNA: TGCGCCAGCAGCGGGACAGGGGGCCCTGCGTTCAGGAAACTGTTTTTT.

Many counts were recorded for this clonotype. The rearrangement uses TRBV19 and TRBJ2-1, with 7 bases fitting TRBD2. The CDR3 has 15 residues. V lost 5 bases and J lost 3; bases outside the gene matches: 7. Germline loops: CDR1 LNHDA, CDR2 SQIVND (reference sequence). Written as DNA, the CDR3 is TGTGCCAGTAGTTTCGATGCGGGGGACTACAATGAGCAGTTCTTC. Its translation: CASSFDAGDYNEQFF.

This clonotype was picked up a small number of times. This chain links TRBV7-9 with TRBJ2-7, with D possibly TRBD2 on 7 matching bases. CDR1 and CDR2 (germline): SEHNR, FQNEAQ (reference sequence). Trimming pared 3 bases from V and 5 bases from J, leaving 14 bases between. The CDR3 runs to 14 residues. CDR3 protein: CASSLGGGTHEQYF. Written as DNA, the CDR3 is TGTGCCAGCAGCTTGGGGGGGGGCACACACGAGCAGTACTTC. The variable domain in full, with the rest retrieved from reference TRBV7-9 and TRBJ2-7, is DTGVSQNPRHKITKRGQNVTFRCDPISEHNRLYWYRQTLGQGPEFLTYFQNEAQLEKSRLLSDRFSAERPKGSFSTLEIQRTEQGDSAMYLCASSLGGGTHEQYFGPGTRLTVT.

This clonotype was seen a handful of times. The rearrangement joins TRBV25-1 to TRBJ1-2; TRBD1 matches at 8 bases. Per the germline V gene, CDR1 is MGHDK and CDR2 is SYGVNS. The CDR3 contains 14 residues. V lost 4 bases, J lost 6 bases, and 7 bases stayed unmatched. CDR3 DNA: TGTGCCAGCAGTGCCCCAGGGGGCGCCCATGGCTACACCTTC. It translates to CASSAPGGAHGYTF.

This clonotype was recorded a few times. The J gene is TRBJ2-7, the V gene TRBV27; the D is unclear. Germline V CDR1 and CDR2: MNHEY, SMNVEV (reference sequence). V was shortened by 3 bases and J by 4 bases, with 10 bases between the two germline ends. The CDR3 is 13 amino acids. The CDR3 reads CASSFGLRYEQYF. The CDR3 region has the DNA TGTGCCAGCAGTTTTGGGTTGAGGTACGAGCAGTACTTC.

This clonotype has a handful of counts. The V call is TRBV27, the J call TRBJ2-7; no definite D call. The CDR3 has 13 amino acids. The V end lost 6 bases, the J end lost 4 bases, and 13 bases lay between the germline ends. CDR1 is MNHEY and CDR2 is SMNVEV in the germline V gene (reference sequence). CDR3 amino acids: CASSPPQAYEQYF. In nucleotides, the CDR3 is TGTGCCAGCAGCCCACCTCAGGCGTACGAGCAGTACTTC.

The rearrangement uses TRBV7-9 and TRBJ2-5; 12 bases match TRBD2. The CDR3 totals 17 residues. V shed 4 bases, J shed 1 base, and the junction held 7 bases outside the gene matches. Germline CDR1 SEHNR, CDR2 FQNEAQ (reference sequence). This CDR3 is CASSSGTSGLLQETQYF. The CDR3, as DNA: TGTGCCAGCAGCTCCGGGACTAGCGGGCTACTCCAAGAGACCCAGTACTTC.

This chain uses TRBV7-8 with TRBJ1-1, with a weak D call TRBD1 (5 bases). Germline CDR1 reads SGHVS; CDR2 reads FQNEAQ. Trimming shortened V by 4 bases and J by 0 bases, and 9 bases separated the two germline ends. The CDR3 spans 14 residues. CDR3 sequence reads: CASSSRVMNTEAFF. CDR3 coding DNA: TGTGCCAGCAGCTCCAGGGTAATGAACACTGAAGCTTTCTTT.

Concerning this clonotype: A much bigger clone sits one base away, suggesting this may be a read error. The CDR3 coding sequence is TGTGCCAGCAGGAGACTAGCGGGGGACACAGATACGCAGTATTTT. This gives the protein CASRRLAGDTDTQYF. V is TRBV2 and J is TRBJ2-3; 12 positions match TRBD2. This CDR3 is built from 15 residues. J lost 2 bases, V lost 6 bases, and 3 bases had no gene match. CDR1 and CDR2 (germline): SNHLY, FYNNEI.

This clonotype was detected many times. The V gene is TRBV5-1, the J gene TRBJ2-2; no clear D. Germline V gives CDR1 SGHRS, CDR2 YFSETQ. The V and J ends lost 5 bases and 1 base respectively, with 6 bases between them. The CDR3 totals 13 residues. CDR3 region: CASRNRNTGELFF. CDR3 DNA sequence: TGCGCCAGCAGGAACAGGAACACCGGGGAGCTGTTTTTT.

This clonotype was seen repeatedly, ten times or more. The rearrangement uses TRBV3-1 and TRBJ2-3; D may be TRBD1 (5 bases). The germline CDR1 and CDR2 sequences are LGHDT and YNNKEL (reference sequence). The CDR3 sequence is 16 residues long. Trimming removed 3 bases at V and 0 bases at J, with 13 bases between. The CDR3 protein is CASSQTDTSSTDTQYF. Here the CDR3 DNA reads TGTGCCAGCAGCCAGACGGACACCTCTAGCACAGATACGCAGTATTTT.

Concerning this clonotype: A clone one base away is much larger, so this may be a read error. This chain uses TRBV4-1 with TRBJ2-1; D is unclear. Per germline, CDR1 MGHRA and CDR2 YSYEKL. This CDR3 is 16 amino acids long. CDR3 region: CASSQDLDSSYNEQSF. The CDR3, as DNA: TGCGCCAGCAGCCAAGATTTGGATAGCTCCTACAATGAGCAGTCCTTC.

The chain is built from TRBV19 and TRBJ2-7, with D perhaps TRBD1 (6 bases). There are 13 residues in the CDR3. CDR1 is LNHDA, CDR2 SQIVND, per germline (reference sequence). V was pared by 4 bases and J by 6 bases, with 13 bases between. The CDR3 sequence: CASSNPTGSEQYF. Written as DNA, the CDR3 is TGTGCCAGTAGTAATCCGACAGGTTCCGAGCAGTACTTC.

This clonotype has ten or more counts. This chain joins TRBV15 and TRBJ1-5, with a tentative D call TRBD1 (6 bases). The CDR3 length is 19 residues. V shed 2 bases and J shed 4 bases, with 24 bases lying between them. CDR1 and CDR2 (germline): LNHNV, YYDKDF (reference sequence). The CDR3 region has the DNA TGTGCCACCAGCAGAAACCCCGGGACGCCGAGGGGGTCAAATCAGCCCCAGCATTTT. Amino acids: CATSRNPGTPRGSNQPQHF.

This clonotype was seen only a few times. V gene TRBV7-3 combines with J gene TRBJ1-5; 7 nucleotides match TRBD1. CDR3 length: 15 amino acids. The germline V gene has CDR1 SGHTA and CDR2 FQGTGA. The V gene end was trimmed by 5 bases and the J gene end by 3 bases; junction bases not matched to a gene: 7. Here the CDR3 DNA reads TGTGCCAGCAGCATAAACAGGGGCGCCAATCAGCCCCAGCATTTT. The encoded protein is CASSINRGANQPQHF.

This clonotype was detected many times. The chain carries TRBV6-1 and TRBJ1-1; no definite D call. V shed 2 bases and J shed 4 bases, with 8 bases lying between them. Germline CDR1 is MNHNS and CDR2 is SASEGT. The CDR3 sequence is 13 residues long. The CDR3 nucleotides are TGTGCCAGCAGTGAACAGCACACCACTGAAGCTTTCTTT. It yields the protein CASSEQHTTEAFF.

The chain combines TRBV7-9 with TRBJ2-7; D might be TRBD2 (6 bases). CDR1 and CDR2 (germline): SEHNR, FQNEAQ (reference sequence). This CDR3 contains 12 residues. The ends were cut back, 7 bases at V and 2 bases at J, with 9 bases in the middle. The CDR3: CASMGLTYEQYF. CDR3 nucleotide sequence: TGTGCCAGCATGGGACTCACCTACGAGCAGTACTTC.

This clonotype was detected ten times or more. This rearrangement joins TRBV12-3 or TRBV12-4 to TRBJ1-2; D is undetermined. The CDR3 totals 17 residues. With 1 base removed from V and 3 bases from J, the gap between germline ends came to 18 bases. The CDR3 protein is CASSLGFEPWAYYGYTF. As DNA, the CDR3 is TGTGCCAGCAGTTTAGGATTCGAGCCCTGGGCCTACTATGGCTACACCTTC.

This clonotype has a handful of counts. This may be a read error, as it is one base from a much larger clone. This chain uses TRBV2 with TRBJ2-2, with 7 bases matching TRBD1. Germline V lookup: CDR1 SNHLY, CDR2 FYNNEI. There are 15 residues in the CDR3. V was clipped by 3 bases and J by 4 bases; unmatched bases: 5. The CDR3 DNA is TGTGCCAGCAGTGAGACAGGGACAGCCACCGGGGAGCTGTTTTTT. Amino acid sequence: CASSETGTATGELFF.

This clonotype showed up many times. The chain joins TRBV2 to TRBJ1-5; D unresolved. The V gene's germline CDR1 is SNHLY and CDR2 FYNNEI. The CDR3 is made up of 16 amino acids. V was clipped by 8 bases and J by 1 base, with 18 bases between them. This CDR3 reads CASRRRARKSNQPQHF. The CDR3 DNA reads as TGTGCCAGCCGGAGGAGGGCCCGAAAGAGCAATCAGCCCCAGCATTTT.

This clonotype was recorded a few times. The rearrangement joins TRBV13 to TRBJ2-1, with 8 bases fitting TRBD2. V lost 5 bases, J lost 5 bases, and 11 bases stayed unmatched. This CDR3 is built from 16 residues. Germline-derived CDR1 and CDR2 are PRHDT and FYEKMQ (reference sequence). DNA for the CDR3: TGTGCCAGCAGCCCGCGCGGGGGGCTTTGGAACAATGAGCAGTTCTTC. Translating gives CASSPRGGLWNNEQFF.

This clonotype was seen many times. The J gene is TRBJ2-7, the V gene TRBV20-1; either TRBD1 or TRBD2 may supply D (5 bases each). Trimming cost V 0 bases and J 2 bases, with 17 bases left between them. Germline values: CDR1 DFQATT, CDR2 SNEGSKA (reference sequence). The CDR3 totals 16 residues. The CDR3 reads CSARDPGALDAYEQYF. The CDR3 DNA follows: TGCAGTGCTAGAGATCCCGGGGCCTTGGATGCCTACGAGCAGTACTTC.

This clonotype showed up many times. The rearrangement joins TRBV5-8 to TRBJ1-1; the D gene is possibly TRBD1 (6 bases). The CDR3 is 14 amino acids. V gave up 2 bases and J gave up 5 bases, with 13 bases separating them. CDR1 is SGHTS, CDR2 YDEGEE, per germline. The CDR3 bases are TGTGCCAGCAGCTTCGGCGACAGGTGGACTGAAGCTTTCTTT. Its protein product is CASSFGDRWTEAFF. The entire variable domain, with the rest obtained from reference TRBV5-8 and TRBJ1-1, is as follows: EAGVTQSPTHLIKTRGQQATLRCSPISGHTSVYWYQQALGLGLQFLLWYDEGEERNRGNFPPRFSGRQFPNYSSELNVNALELEDSALYLCASSFGDRWTEAFFGQGTRLTVV.

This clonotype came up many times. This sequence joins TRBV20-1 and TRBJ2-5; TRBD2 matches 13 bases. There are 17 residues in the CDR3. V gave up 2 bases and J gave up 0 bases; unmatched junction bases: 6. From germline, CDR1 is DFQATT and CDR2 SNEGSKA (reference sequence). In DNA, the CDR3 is TGCAGTGCTAGAATACTAGCGGGGGGGACCCACCAAGAGACCCAGTACTTC. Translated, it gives CSARILAGGTHQETQYF.